Following are 28 T cell receptor beta chains from one sample sequenced in a study of early T cells in non-severe SARS-CoV-2 infection (dated by TCRdb to the early 2020s). The library was produced with 5' RACE. Sequencing relied on a NextSeq 500. TCRdb cleaned the public reads at Q25 with fastp, built clones with MiXCR and kept in-frame beta chains. Records with the same CDR3 protein are collapsed into one entry carrying the most frequent genes and DNA. Across this sample there are around 37,000 distinct CDR3 sequences, with 9.9% seen only once. The ten largest clones take up 9% to 15% of the sample. Material for sequencing was whole blood. These receptors were obtained from an adult who was a healthcare worker with PCR-confirmed SARS-CoV-2 infection or an uninfected control (not recorded which).

This clonotype was picked up many times. The chain carries TRBV27 and TRBJ1-1, with D possibly matching TRBD1 (6 bases). This CDR3 contains 13 residues. From germline, CDR1 is MNHEY and CDR2 SMNVEV (reference sequence). V was trimmed by 6 bases and J by 2 bases, leaving 10 bases between them. The CDR3 sequence is CASSVTGNTEAFF. CDR3 DNA sequence: TGTGCCAGCAGCGTGACAGGCAACACTGAAGCTTTCTTT.

Only a few counts were recorded for this clonotype. The chain couples TRBV7-2 to TRBJ2-7; D unresolved. Trimming removed 5 bases from V and 1 base from J, with 12 bases in between. The CDR3 is 14 residues long. Per the germline V gene, CDR1 is SGHTA and CDR2 is FQGNSA. The CDR3 reads CASSIRPLSYEQYF. In nucleotides, the CDR3 is TGTGCCAGCAGCATTCGACCCCTTTCCTACGAGCAGTACTTC. The full variable domain, with the rest looked up from reference TRBV7-2 and TRBJ2-7, is GAGVSQSPSNKVTEKGKDVELRCDPISGHTALYWYRQSLGQGLEFLIYFQGNSAPDKSGLPSDRFSAERTGGSVSTLTIQRTQQEDSAVYLCASSIRPLSYEQYFGPGTRLTVT.

This clonotype was recorded at least ten times. The chain recombines TRBV7-3 with TRBJ2-3, with a tentative D call TRBD2 (6 bases). Between the trimmed V and J ends, which lost 5 bases and 4 bases, there was a span of 16 bases. The length of the CDR3 is 15 residues. CDR1 and CDR2 from the germline V gene are SGHTA and FQGTGA. CDR3 coding DNA: TGTGCCAGCAGCCGCAGCCCGGACTATTCAGATACGCAGTATTTT. The encoded protein is CASSRSPDYSDTQYF.

The CDR3 coding sequence is TGTGCCAGCAGTTTTGCGGGAGTGAACACCGGGGAGCTGTTTTTT. Amino acids: CASSFAGVNTGELFF. The rearrangement uses TRBV2 and TRBJ2-2; 7 bases align to TRBD2. The CDR3 has 15 amino acids. Trimming took 5 bases from V and 1 from J; bases not matched to a gene: 4. CDR1 and CDR2 (germline): SNHLY, FYNNEI.

This clonotype was counted a few times. V usage is TRBV7-2 and J usage is TRBJ2-5; tentative D call: TRBD2 (6 bases). The V end was cut by 8 bases, the J end by 4 bases, with 14 bases between. Germline CDR1 SGHTA, CDR2 FQGNSA. The CDR3 is made up of 13 amino acids. CDR3 DNA: TGTGCCAGCGACGAAGGCGGGGCAGAGACCCAGTACTTC. It is translated as CASDEGGAETQYF.

This clonotype came up many times. This rearrangement joins TRBV6-2 or TRBV6-3 to TRBJ2-7; D is perhaps TRBD1 (5 bases). Deletions cut 4 bases from V and 1 base from J, with 11 bases between. The length of the CDR3 is 14 residues. Germline values: CDR1 MNHEY, CDR2 SVGEGT. In DNA, the CDR3 is TGTGCCAGCAGTTCCCAGGGCGGATCCTACGAGCAGTACTTC. Protein product: CASSSQGGSYEQYF.

This clonotype showed up many times. The V gene is TRBV29-1, the J gene TRBJ2-3; 8 bases line up with TRBD2. The CDR3 contains 13 residues. The J segment lost 1 base and the V segment lost 4 bases, leaving 1 base of the junction unmatched. Germline V gives CDR1 SQVTM, CDR2 ANQGSEA. This CDR3 reads CSVATSGTDTQYF. The CDR3 DNA reads as TGCAGCGTTGCGACTAGCGGCACAGATACGCAGTATTTT.

This clonotype was seen at least ten times. The chain joins TRBV19 to TRBJ2-3; 13 bases fit TRBD2. Germline-derived CDR1 and CDR2 are LNHDA and SQIVND (reference sequence). V trimming: 3 bases; J trimming: 8 bases; junction bases outside the gene matches: 8. There are 16 residues in the CDR3. CDR3 loop: CASSIGLAGDQGTQYF. The CDR3 DNA follows: TGTGCCAGTAGTATCGGACTAGCGGGGGATCAGGGTACGCAGTATTTT.

The chain combines TRBV28 with TRBJ1-4; D possibly corresponds to TRBD1 (6 bases). This CDR3 is built from 15 residues. Trimming shortened V by 0 bases and J by 4 bases, and 9 bases separated the two germline ends. Germline CDR1 MDHEN, CDR2 SYDVKM. CDR3 sequence: CASSLWDSSNEKLFF. The CDR3 bases are TGTGCCAGCAGTTTATGGGACAGCAGTAATGAAAAACTGTTTTTT.

This clonotype was recorded at least ten times. The chain uses TRBV29-1 and TRBJ2-2; D is unresolved. The CDR3 loop spans 12 amino acids. Germline lookup yields CDR1 SQVTM and CDR2 ANQGSEA. V lost 6 bases to trimming and J lost 4 bases, with 9 bases between them. DNA for the CDR3: TGCAGCGTGTACGATCTCACCGGGGAGCTGTTTTTT. Translating it yields CSVYDLTGELFF.

This clonotype was picked up many times. The V gene is TRBV6-2 or TRBV6-3, the J gene TRBJ2-5; D not certain. Trimming stripped 7 bases from V and 0 bases from J, with 15 bases between. The CDR3 spans 15 residues. CDR1 and CDR2 from the germline V gene are MNHEY and SVGEGT. DNA for the CDR3: TGTGCCAGCATCCCCAGAAGCGCCTACCAAGAGACCCAGTACTTC. Amino acids: CASIPRSAYQETQYF.

There are a few counts of this clonotype. J is TRBJ1-1 and V is TRBV29-1; no reliable D call. V dropped 3 bases and J dropped 1 base, with 9 bases sitting between them. This CDR3 has 13 amino acids. Germline V gives CDR1 SQVTM, CDR2 ANQGSEA. For the CDR3, the DNA is TGCAGCGTTGAGACTGGACCGAACACTGAAGCTTTCTTT. Amino acid sequence: CSVETGPNTEAFF.

At least ten counts were recorded for this clonotype. This rearrangement joins TRBV11-2 to TRBJ2-1; D remains ambiguous. Trimming took 5 bases from V and 1 from J, leaving 9 bases between them. The CDR3 is 14 residues long. CDR1 and CDR2 (germline): SGHAT, FQNNGV. CDR3: CASSTRGSYNEQFF. CDR3 nucleotide sequence: TGTGCCAGCAGCACCCGAGGTTCCTACAATGAGCAGTTCTTC.

The CDR3 protein is CSARVSGGALDTQYF. Here the CDR3 DNA reads TGCAGTGCTAGAGTGAGCGGGGGGGCCTTAGATACGCAGTATTTT. The J gene is TRBJ2-3, the V gene TRBV20-1, with 10 bases matching TRBD2. Germline CDR1 and CDR2: DFQATT and SNEGSKA (reference sequence). V gave up 1 base and J gave up 5 bases; unmatched junction bases: 6. The CDR3 runs to 15 residues.

This clonotype has a handful of counts. The V call is TRBV7-3, the J call TRBJ2-1; either TRBD1 or TRBD2 may supply D (5 bases each). Germline CDR1 SGHTA, CDR2 FQGTGA. With 5 bases removed from V and 5 bases from J, the gap between germline ends came to 10 bases. The CDR3 has 13 amino acids. The CDR3 nucleotides are TGTGCCAGCAGCCCGGGACGGCACAATGAGCAGTTCTTC. It is translated as CASSPGRHNEQFF.

The chain employs TRBV5-1 and TRBJ1-1; 11 positions match TRBD1. The ends lost 4 bases at V and 4 bases at J; junction bases unmatched: 3. Germline CDR1 SGHRS, CDR2 YFSETQ. The CDR3 contains 14 residues. The CDR3 DNA follows: TGCGCCAGCAGCCCGGGGACAGGGGGCACTGAAGCTTTCTTT. Translated: CASSPGTGGTEAFF.

This clonotype was picked up a small number of times. The V gene is TRBV2, the J gene TRBJ2-6; D unclear. Germline V gives CDR1 SNHLY, CDR2 FYNNEI. Trimming left V 6 bases short and J 4 bases short, with 13 bases between. The CDR3 sequence is 15 residues long. This CDR3 reads CASSIRVAGANVLTF. CDR3 in DNA: TGTGCCAGCAGCATTAGGGTTGCAGGGGCCAACGTCCTGACTTTC.

This clonotype came up many times. J is TRBJ2-3 and V is TRBV29-1; 7 bases line up with TRBD1. Germline CDR1 and CDR2: SQVTM and ANQGSEA. The length of the CDR3 is 12 residues. V trimming: 1 base; J trimming: 14 bases; junction bases outside the gene matches: 9. CDR3 protein: CSVEGSARGPYF. DNA for the CDR3: TGCAGCGTTGAAGGGTCGGCTAGGGGGCCGTATTTT.

This clonotype was recorded many times. This chain uses TRBV7-3 with TRBJ2-5, with 7 bases aligning to TRBD2. The CDR3 runs 14 residues. J lost 5 bases, V lost 5 bases, and 8 bases had no gene match. Germline V CDR1 and CDR2: SGHTA, FQGTGA. The CDR3 DNA reads as TGTGCCAGCAGCCCCTCCCGGGACTATGAGACCCAGTACTTC. It translates to CASSPSRDYETQYF.

This clonotype was counted ten times or more. V is TRBV27 and J is TRBJ2-2; no definite D call. Germline assignment: CDR1 MNHEY and CDR2 SMNVEV (reference sequence). With 9 bases removed from V and 5 bases from J, the gap between germline ends came to 13 bases. There are 13 residues in the CDR3. Written as DNA, the CDR3 is TGTGCCAGTCAAAAGGTGTGGACCGGGGAGCTGTTTTTT. This gives the protein CASQKVWTGELFF.

This clonotype was counted many times. The chain uses TRBV18 and TRBJ1-2, with a possible D match to TRBD1 (5 bases). Germline CDR1 reads KGHSH; CDR2 reads LQKENI. The V and J ends lost 3 bases and 3 bases respectively, with 20 bases between them. The CDR3 is 17 residues long. As DNA, the CDR3 is TGTGCCAGCTCACCTCTCTCGGGACGGAACATTGACTATGGCTACACCTTC. This translates into CASSPLSGRNIDYGYTF. Complete variable domain (other parts from reference TRBV18 and TRBJ1-2): NAGVMQNPRHLVRRRGQEARLRCSPMKGHSHVYWYRQLPEEGLKFMVYLQKENIIDESGMPKERFSAEFPKEGPSILRIQQVVRGDSAAYFCASSPLSGRNIDYGYTFGSGTRLTVV.

In this sample, this clonotype turned up a few times. The chain is built from TRBV5-5 and TRBJ2-2; 7 nucleotides match TRBD1. The CDR3 totals 17 residues. Germline loops: CDR1 SGHKS, CDR2 YYEKEE (reference sequence). The V segment lost 2 bases and the J segment 0 bases; nucleotides outside the gene matches: 7. CDR3 amino acids: CASSFLGQATNTGELFF. In DNA form, the CDR3 reads TGTGCCAGCAGCTTCTTAGGACAGGCGACGAACACCGGGGAGCTGTTTTTT.

There are many counts of this clonotype. The chain has TRBV29-1 and TRBJ2-1; 9 bases line up with TRBD1. Germline V gene data show CDR1 as SQVTM and CDR2 as ANQGSEA. The V gene end was trimmed by 7 bases and the J gene end by 6 bases; junction bases not matched to a gene: 10. The CDR3 runs to 14 residues. This CDR3 reads CSGARTGVTNEQFF. As DNA, the CDR3 is TGCAGCGGGGCCCGGACAGGGGTTACCAATGAGCAGTTCTTC.

The CDR3 bases are TGTGCCAGCAGCCTAGAACAAAGGAGGTTCTTC. Its protein product is CASSLEQRRFF. V is TRBV7-2 and J is TRBJ2-1; D ambiguous. This CDR3 contains 11 residues. The ends were cut back, 5 bases at V and 15 bases at J, with 14 bases in the middle. CDR1 SGHTA and CDR2 FQGNSA come from the germline V gene. The full variable domain, with the rest looked up from reference TRBV7-2 and TRBJ2-1, is GAGVSQSPSNKVTEKGKDVELRCDPISGHTALYWYRQSLGQGLEFLIYFQGNSAPDKSGLPSDRFSAERTGGSVSTLTIQRTQQEDSAVYLCASSLEQRRFFGPGTRLTVL.

This chain uses TRBV6-1 with TRBJ2-1, with 8 nucleotides matching TRBD2. V lost 7 bases to trimming and J lost 4 bases; unmatched junction nucleotides: 6. The CDR3 runs to 14 residues. Germline V gene sequence: CDR1 MNHNS, CDR2 SASEGT. This CDR3 is CASKAGTRYNEQFF. CDR3 in DNA: TGTGCCAGCAAAGCCGGGACTAGATACAATGAGCAGTTCTTC.

This clonotype was counted many times. As DNA, the CDR3 is TGTGCCAGCAGTCCTCTCGGGGGAGCCGGGGAGCTGTTTTTT. Amino acid sequence: CASSPLGGAGELFF. The chain carries TRBV12-3 or TRBV12-4 and TRBJ2-2; weak D call: TRBD2 (6 bases). The germline V and J ends were trimmed by 5 bases and 6 bases, with 13 bases remaining between them. CDR3 length: 14 residues.

This clonotype was recorded at least ten times. V and J are TRBV29-1 and TRBJ1-2; a weak D match, TRBD1 (6 bases). The CDR3 spans 11 residues. Looked up from germline, CDR1 is SQVTM and CDR2 is ANQGSEA. Trimming pared 2 bases from V and 5 bases from J, leaving 6 bases between. The CDR3 sequence: CSVEQGYGYTF. The CDR3, as DNA: TGCAGCGTTGAACAGGGGTATGGCTACACCTTC. Looking up the rest from reference TRBV29-1 and TRBJ1-2 gives the full variable domain: SAVISQKPSRDICQRGTSLTIQCQVDSQVTMMFWYRQQPGQSLTLIATANQGSEATYESGFVIDKFPISRPNLTFSTLTVSNMSPEDSSIYLCSVEQGYGYTFGSGTRLTVV.

In this sample, this clonotype turned up a few times. V gene TRBV6-5 combines with J gene TRBJ2-1, with a tentative D call TRBD1 (5 bases). The length of the CDR3 is 13 residues. The germline gives CDR1 MNHEY, CDR2 SVGAGI. V shed 7 bases and J shed 8 bases, with 15 bases lying between them. The CDR3 nucleotides read TGTGCCAGCACCCCCCAGGGTGGGGATGAGCAGTTCTTC. It is translated as CASTPQGGDEQFF.